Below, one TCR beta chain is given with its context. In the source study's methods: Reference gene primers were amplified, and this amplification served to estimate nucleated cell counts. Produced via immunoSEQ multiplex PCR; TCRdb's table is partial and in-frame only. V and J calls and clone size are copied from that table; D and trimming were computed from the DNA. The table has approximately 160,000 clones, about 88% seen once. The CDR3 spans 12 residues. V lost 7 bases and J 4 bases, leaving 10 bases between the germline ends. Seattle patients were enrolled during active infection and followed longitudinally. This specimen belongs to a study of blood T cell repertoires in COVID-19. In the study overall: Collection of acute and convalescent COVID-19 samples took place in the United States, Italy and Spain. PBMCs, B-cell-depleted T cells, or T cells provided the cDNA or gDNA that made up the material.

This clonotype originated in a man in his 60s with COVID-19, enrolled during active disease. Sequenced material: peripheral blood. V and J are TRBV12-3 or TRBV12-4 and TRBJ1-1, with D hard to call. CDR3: CASNPGVTEAFF. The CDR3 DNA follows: TGTGCCAGCAACCCCGGGGTCACTGAAGCTTTCTTT.